This entry is about one TCR beta chain. The sample is drawn from a study of blood T cell repertoires in COVID-19. In the study overall: COVID-19 samples collected from the United States, Italy and Spain covered acute and convalescent phases. T cells, B-cell-depleted T cells, or PBMCs supplied cDNA or gDNA.

Germline-derived CDR1 and CDR2 are LGHDT and YNNKEL (reference sequence). V lost 0 bases to trimming and J lost 4 bases; unmatched junction nucleotides: 4. The CDR3 is made up of 15 amino acids. Assay: immunoSEQ multiplex PCR; the TCRdb copy retains only in-frame clones and omits some. The table records 150,000 to 170,000 clones, 76% of them present only once. Source material: peripheral blood. The rearrangement links TRBV3-1 (or the pseudogene TRBV3-2) to TRBJ1-2, with 8 bases lining up with TRBD1. This TCR came from a woman aged 80 or over with acute or convalescent COVID-19. In DNA form, the CDR3 reads TGTGCCAGCAGCCAAGACAGGGGGCGCTCCTATGGCTACACCTTC. Amino acid sequence: CASSQDRGRSYGYTF.